Each of the 32 T cell receptor beta chains below was sequenced from the same sample in a study of control samples from healthy donors and cancer patients. Method: immunoSEQ multiplex PCR; TCRdb's copy keeps in-frame clones and lacks some. The sample contains about 95,000 clones, around four fifths of which appear only once. The sequenced sample consisted of blood. The receptors stem from a man between 25 and 39 years old in good health.

The rearrangement uses TRBV6-1 and TRBJ1-2; D is perhaps TRBD1 (6 bases). Looked up from germline, CDR1 is MNHNS and CDR2 is SASEGT. This CDR3 has 14 amino acids. V was clipped by 1 base and J by 4 bases, with 10 bases between them. CDR3 loop: CASSEVRGGYGYTF. The CDR3 DNA sequence: TGTGCCAGCAGTGAAGTGAGAGGGGGCTATGGCTACACCTTC.

The rearrangement uses TRBV2 and TRBJ2-4; 9 positions agree with TRBD2. V shed 3 bases and J 5 bases; nucleotides not matched to a gene: 2. The CDR3 covers 14 residues. Germline-derived CDR1 and CDR2 are SNHLY and FYNNEI. Written as DNA, the CDR3 is TGTGCCAGCAGTGACAGGACTAGCGAAAACATTCAGTACTTC. Its translation is CASSDRTSENIQYF.

The genes are TRBV13 and TRBJ1-3, with D possibly TRBD1 on 6 matching bases. Germline values: CDR1 PRHDT, CDR2 FYEKMQ (reference sequence). V was cut by 4 bases and J by 4 bases, with 17 bases left in between. The CDR3 is made up of 16 amino acids. As DNA, the CDR3 is TGTGCCAGCAGCTACGCAGGGGTTCGAATGGGAAACACCATATATTTT. It codes for CASSYAGVRMGNTIYF.

This clone has only a few counts. The chain recombines TRBV28 with TRBJ1-1; D perhaps matches TRBD1 (6 bases). Germline values: CDR1 MDHEN, CDR2 SYDVKM. CDR3 length: 15 residues. Trimming took 5 bases from V and 0 from J, leaving 13 bases between them. The CDR3 sequence: CASSRTGTMNTEAFF. The CDR3 DNA is TGTGCCAGCAGTCGCACAGGGACTATGAACACTGAAGCTTTCTTT.

The chain combines TRBV12-5 with TRBJ1-6, with a weak D call TRBD1 (6 bases). The germline V gene has CDR1 LGHNT and CDR2 FRNRAP. The CDR3 runs to 14 residues. V was shortened by 4 bases and J by 8 bases, with 12 bases between the two germline ends. The chain's CDR3 is CASGWAGEYSPLHF. DNA of the CDR3: TGTGCTAGTGGTTGGGCAGGGGAGTATTCACCCCTCCACTTT.

The chain carries TRBV7-9 and TRBJ2-1, with no clear D. V lost 5 bases, J lost 3 bases, and 8 bases lay in between. The CDR3 extends over 13 amino acids. The V gene's germline CDR1 is SEHNR and CDR2 FQNEAQ (reference sequence). CDR3 sequence (DNA): TGTGCCAGCAGCGGGTCTAGCTACAATGAGCAGTTCTTC. It is translated as CASSGSSYNEQFF.

V usage is TRBV7-9 and J usage is TRBJ1-4, with 8 bases fitting TRBD1. The CDR3 runs to 17 residues. The germline V gene encodes CDR1 SEHNR and CDR2 FQNEAQ (reference sequence). J was trimmed by 5 bases and V by 4 bases; bases with no gene match: 12. The CDR3 here is CASSYLSGTGKNEKLFF. Here the CDR3 DNA reads TGTGCCAGCAGCTACCTCTCCGGGACAGGCAAGAATGAAAAACTGTTTTTT.

This clone was observed a few times. CDR3 loop: CASSLVQGTGGYTF. The DNA for the CDR3 is TGTGCCAGCAGTTTGGTACAGGGGACGGGTGGCTACACCTTC. The chain is built from TRBV28 and TRBJ1-2; TRBD1 matches at 7 bases. In germline, CDR1 is MDHEN, CDR2 SYDVKM. V was pared by 3 bases and J by 7 bases, with 8 bases of the junction left unmatched. The CDR3 totals 14 residues.

This clone was picked up a small number of times. The V and J genes are TRBV27 and TRBJ2-7; D might be TRBD1 (5 bases). CDR3 size: 14 residues. Germline values: CDR1 MNHEY, CDR2 SMNVEV (reference sequence). V gave up 7 bases and J gave up 7 bases, with 20 bases separating them. This CDR3 reads CASTPTWAQAEQYF. Here the CDR3 DNA reads TGTGCCAGCACTCCGACATGGGCACAGGCAGAGCAGTACTTC.

The chain combines TRBV5-6 with TRBJ2-7; D call uncertain. Judging by the DNA end, TRBJ2-1 fits better; the J call may be wrong. The length of the CDR3 is 16 residues. Germline CDR1 reads SGHDT; CDR2 reads YYEEEE. The CDR3 DNA sequence: TGTGCCAGCAGCTCCGCTGGTAGGTTCGTTAGGAATGAGCAGTTCTTC. As protein: CASSSAGRFVRNEQFF.

The chain couples TRBV19 to TRBJ2-3, with D unresolved. Deletions cut 4 bases from V and 4 bases from J, with 3 bases between. Germline V gene lookup returns CDR1 LNHDA and CDR2 SQIVND (reference sequence). CDR3 length equals 11 residues. As DNA, the CDR3 is TGTGCCAGTAGTAAGGCAGATACGCAGTATTTT. Residues: CASSKADTQYF.

The CDR3 is CASSPSGEVGGSETQYF. The CDR3 coding sequence is TGTGCCAGCAGCCCGTCTGGAGAAGTTGGCGGGTCAGAGACCCAGTACTTC. This sequence joins TRBV7-2 and TRBJ2-5, with D possibly matching TRBD2 (5 bases). V shed 5 bases and J shed 4 bases, with 23 bases lying between them. CDR3 size: 17 residues. Per germline, CDR1 SGHTA and CDR2 FQGNSA.

This chain connects TRBV5-1 to TRBJ1-1; 9 bases line up with TRBD1. V gave up 0 bases and J gave up 4 bases; unmatched junction bases: 10. The CDR3 totals 17 residues. Germline-derived CDR1 and CDR2 are SGHRS and YFSETQ. CDR3: CASSLVLGGTGITEAFF. Written as DNA, the CDR3 is TGCGCCAGCAGCTTGGTATTAGGAGGGACAGGGATCACTGAAGCTTTCTTT.

This clone occurred a few times. For the CDR3, the DNA is TGTGCCAGTACCCGGGACCCGTATCAGCCCCAGCATTTT. Translating it yields CASTRDPYQPQHF. The chain carries TRBV19 and TRBJ1-5, with a possible D match to TRBD1 (5 bases). This CDR3 region has 13 residues. V was pared by 7 bases and J by 5 bases, with 12 bases between. The germline gives CDR1 LNHDA, CDR2 SQIVND (reference sequence).

The genes are TRBV29-1 and TRBJ2-5; 9 bases align to TRBD1. After removal of 7 bases from V and 3 bases from J, the junction contained 12 bases not matched to a gene. Germline values: CDR1 SQVTM, CDR2 ANQGSEA. The CDR3 has 15 amino acids. CDR3: CSGGTGLIGEETQYF. In DNA form, the CDR3 reads TGCAGCGGGGGGACAGGGCTCATAGGAGAAGAGACCCAGTACTTC.

The rearrangement links TRBV30 to TRBJ2-7, with D possibly matching TRBD2 (5 bases). Deletions cut 8 bases from V and 3 bases from J, with 11 bases between. Germline-derived CDR1 and CDR2 are GTSNPN and SVGIG (reference sequence). The CDR3 contains 11 residues. CDR3 in DNA: TGTGCCGCGAGGGAGAACTACGAGCAGTACTTC. Residues: CAARENYEQYF.

Worth noting for this clone: This specimen includes other DNA sequences encoding the same CDR3. The chain links TRBV5-1 to TRBJ1-1, with no clear D. Trimming removed 4 bases at V and 0 bases at J, with 10 bases between. From germline, CDR1 is SGHRS and CDR2 YFSETQ. This CDR3 is built from 14 residues. DNA of the CDR3: TGCGCCAGCAGCCTGGACGGACTGAACACTGAAGCTTTCTTT. Translation: CASSLDGLNTEAFF. Supplemented by reference TRBV5-1 and TRBJ1-1, the full variable domain reads KAGVTQTPRYLIKTRGQQVTLSCSPISGHRSVSWYQQTPGQGLQFLFEYFSETQRNKGNFPGRFSGRQFSNSRSEMNVSTLELGDSALYLCASSLDGLNTEAFFGQGTRLTVV.

The chain carries TRBV30 and TRBJ1-6; D gene uncertain. V lost 1 base and J 10 bases, leaving 8 bases between the germline ends. Germline assignment: CDR1 GTSNPN and CDR2 SVGIG (reference sequence). The CDR3 covers 12 residues. The CDR3 coding sequence is TGTGCCTGGAGTGACAGAGACTCACCCCTCCACTTT. Residues: CAWSDRDSPLHF. Full variable domain (rest looked up from reference TRBV30 and TRBJ1-6): SQTIHQWPATLVQPVGSPLSLECTVEGTSNPNLYWYRQAAGRGLQLLFYSVGIGQISSEVPQNLSASRPQDRQFILSSKKLLLSDSGFYLCAWSDRDSPLHFGNGTRLTVT.

J is TRBJ2-1 and V is TRBV5-4; D is unresolved. Trimming stripped 2 bases from V and 6 bases from J, with 9 bases between. CDR3 length: 13 amino acids. Germline-derived CDR1 and CDR2 are SGHNT and YYREEE (reference sequence). CDR3 amino acids: CASSFGSPNEQFF. For the CDR3, the DNA is TGTGCCAGCAGCTTTGGGTCACCCAATGAGCAGTTCTTC.

The chain is built from TRBV6-5 and TRBJ1-6; D is ambiguous. V lost 6 bases, J lost 8 bases, and 8 bases lay in between. CDR3 length: 12 amino acids. Germline CDR1 and CDR2: MNHEY and SVGAGI. CDR3 sequence (DNA): TGTGCCAGCAGCGTCCGTTATTCACCCCTCCACTTT. This encodes CASSVRYSPLHF.

This chain connects TRBV6-1 to TRBJ2-3; 7 nucleotides match TRBD2. Germline-derived CDR1 and CDR2 are MNHNS and SASEGT. The CDR3 runs 14 residues. After removal of 1 base from V and 3 bases from J, the junction contained 1 base not matched to a gene. The CDR3 DNA follows: TGTGCCAGCAGTGAAGACGGGAGGACAGATACGCAGTATTTT. It encodes CASSEDGRTDTQYF.

This clone was picked up one time. The J gene is TRBJ1-1, the V gene TRBV28; D gene unclear. V was pared by 7 bases and J by 3 bases, with 12 bases between. The CDR3 length is 13 residues. The germline V gene encodes CDR1 MDHEN and CDR2 SYDVKM. CDR3 residues: CASITPRDTEAFF. The CDR3 coding sequence is TGTGCCAGCATCACTCCCCGGGACACTGAAGCTTTCTTT.

V and J are TRBV2 and TRBJ2-1, with 14 bases identical to TRBD2. With V trimmed by 3 bases and J by 7 bases, 2 bases remained unmatched. Germline V CDR1 and CDR2: SNHLY, FYNNEI. This CDR3 has 15 amino acids. CDR3 DNA sequence: TGTGCCAGCAGTGACTGGACTAGCGGGGGGAATGAGCAGTTCTTC. It encodes CASSDWTSGGNEQFF. Together with reference TRBV2 and TRBJ2-1, the CDR3 gives the full variable domain: EPEVTQTPSHQVTQMGQEVILRCVPISNHLYFYWYRQILGQKVEFLVSFYNNEISEKSEIFDDQFSVERPDGSNFTLKIRSTKLEDSAMYFCASSDWTSGGNEQFFGPGTRLTVL.

The chain uses TRBV29-1 and TRBJ1-1; no definite D call. Per the germline V gene, CDR1 is SQVTM and CDR2 is ANQGSEA. The CDR3 runs 13 residues. V lost 0 bases and J 0 bases, leaving 5 bases between the germline ends. CDR3 nucleotides: TGCAGCGTTGAAGATCAGATGAACACTGAAGCTTTCTTT. Its translation: CSVEDQMNTEAFF. The full variable domain, in which reference TRBV29-1 and TRBJ1-1 provide the parts outside the CDR3, is SAVISQKPSRDICQRGTSLTIQCQVDSQVTMMFWYRQQPGQSLTLIATANQGSEATYESGFVIDKFPISRPNLTFSTLTVSNMSPEDSSIYLCSVEDQMNTEAFFGQGTRLTVV.

This clone was recorded a few times. Here the CDR3 reads CASSSRPPGLAGTGELFF. The CDR3 DNA follows: TGTGCCAGCAGTTCCCGTCCTCCGGGACTAGCGGGGACCGGGGAGCTGTTTTTT. V usage is TRBV27 and J usage is TRBJ2-2; the match to TRBD2 covers 13 bases. CDR3 length: 18 residues. Germline CDR1 and CDR2: MNHEY and SMNVEV (reference sequence). The V and J ends lost 4 bases and 5 bases, in that order; junction bases with no gene match: 10.

The chain uses TRBV12-5 and TRBJ2-1; D gene ambiguous. With 0 bases removed from V and 6 bases from J, the gap between germline ends came to 9 bases. Looked up from germline, CDR1 is LGHNT and CDR2 is FRNRAP. This CDR3 has 14 amino acids. The CDR3 DNA is TGTGCTAGTGGTTTGGTAGCCAGAGTCAATGAGCAGTTCTTC. Encoded protein: CASGLVARVNEQFF.

The CDR3: CASTPTAFSGNTIYF. The CDR3 bases are TGTGCCAGCACGCCGACTGCCTTCTCTGGAAACACCATATATTTT. The chain employs TRBV6-5 and TRBJ1-3; unclear D gene. Germline-derived CDR1 and CDR2 are MNHEY and SVGAGI. This CDR3 is built from 15 residues. Deletions cut 7 bases from V and 0 bases from J, with 13 bases between.

The genes are TRBV10-3 and TRBJ2-3, with no clear D. Trimming took 0 bases from V and 1 from J, leaving 14 bases between them. Germline V gene sequence: CDR1 ENHRY, CDR2 SYGVKD. The CDR3 extends over 17 amino acids. The CDR3 DNA is TGTGCCATCAGTGAGTCCAGGCTCGGACGTGGCACAGATACGCAGTATTTT. Its translation is CAISESRLGRGTDTQYF.

The V gene is TRBV6-4, the J gene TRBJ2-3, with TRBD2 identical over 14 bases. Germline CDR1 and CDR2: MRHNA and SNTAGT. Losses at the gene ends were 8 bases for V and 3 bases for J; bases not matched to a gene: 4. The CDR3 is 15 residues long. This chain's CDR3 is CASARLAGGTDTQYF. The CDR3 bases are TGTGCCAGCGCCCGACTAGCGGGGGGGACAGATACGCAGTATTTT.

This chain links TRBV6-5 with TRBJ1-3; no clear D. In germline, CDR1 is MNHEY, CDR2 SVGAGI. The CDR3 is made up of 15 amino acids. The V gene lost 0 bases and the J gene lost 4 bases, with 10 bases spanning the gap. Here the CDR3 DNA reads TGTGCCAGCAGTTACTCGGCGGAAATAGGAAACACCATATATTTT. Translated, it gives CASSYSAEIGNTIYF.

V usage is TRBV23-1 and J usage is TRBJ2-2; the match to TRBD1 covers 9 bases. TRBV23-1 is assigned to the ORF class and has an uncertain function. Losses at the gene ends were 0 bases for V and 3 bases for J; bases not matched to a gene: 5. This CDR3 is built from 17 residues. The CDR3: CASSQSRDRADTGELFF. CDR3 bases: TGCGCCAGCAGTCAATCTCGGGACAGGGCGGACACCGGGGAGCTGTTTTTT.

The V call is TRBV4-2, the J call TRBJ1-1; 7 bases fit TRBD1. The germline V gene encodes CDR1 LGHNA and CDR2 YNFKEQ. This CDR3 region has 15 residues. The V gene end was trimmed by 0 bases and the J gene end by 4 bases; junction bases not matched to a gene: 5. The CDR3: CASSQEGQPSTEAFF. The CDR3 region has the DNA TGTGCCAGCAGCCAAGAGGGACAGCCGAGCACTGAAGCTTTCTTT.